These 28 T cell receptor beta chains share one sample of origin, sequenced in a study of blood T cells in healthy people across ages (dated by TCRdb to between 2014 and 2016). Library preparation employed 5' RACE. The instrument was an Illumina HiSeq 2500. A second PCR of roughly 7 to 11 cycles was performed with a sample-barcoded 5' primer and a J-beta primer mix. TCRdb ran its own pipeline on the public reads, namely fastp trimming at Q25 and MiXCR clone calling, and kept in-frame beta chains. Records with the same CDR3 protein are collapsed into one entry carrying the most frequent genes and DNA. Across this sample there are 910,000 or so distinct CDR3 sequences, with approximately 50% seen only once. 20% to 25% of the sample lies in the top ten. The sequenced sample consisted of blood. These receptors came from a woman aged 55-69 years in good health.

The chain has TRBV29-1 and TRBJ2-7, with 7 bases that match TRBD1. Looked up from germline, CDR1 is SQVTM and CDR2 is ANQGSEA. Unmatched junction bases numbered 8, after V lost 7 bases and J lost 2 bases. This CDR3 contains 13 residues. CDR3 sequence: CSASTGTAYEQYF. Written as DNA, the CDR3 is TGCAGCGCCTCCACCGGGACAGCCTACGAGCAGTACTTC.

This clonotype was seen just once. This chain connects TRBV6-2 or TRBV6-3 to TRBJ1-5, with no clear D. The V gene lost 8 bases and the J gene lost 9 bases, with 17 bases spanning the gap. The CDR3 spans 13 residues. Germline V gene sequence: CDR1 MNHEY, CDR2 SVGEGT. The CDR3 loop reads CASQSEEMLPQHF. CDR3 sequence (DNA): TGTGCCAGCCAGTCTGAGGAGATGCTGCCCCAGCATTTT.

This clonotype was observed a handful of times. The chain combines TRBV7-2 with TRBJ2-3, with 14 bases identical to TRBD2. The CDR3 length is 16 residues. Losses at the gene ends were 5 bases for V and 6 bases for J; bases not matched to a gene: 7. Germline values: CDR1 SGHTA, CDR2 FQGNSA. The CDR3 is CASSPQGLAGADTQYF. In DNA form, the CDR3 reads TGTGCCAGCAGCCCCCAGGGACTAGCGGGAGCCGATACGCAGTATTTT.

This clonotype was detected a few times. One end of the junction is discordant with germline, which a read error may explain. The rearrangement links TRBV20-1 to TRBJ2-3, with TRBD1 identical over 7 bases. The germline V gene has CDR1 DFQATT and CDR2 SNEGSKA (reference sequence). CDR3 length equals 14 residues. The DNA of the CDR3 is TGCAGTACGTGGGGTAAAGGGGGCACAGATACGCGGTATTTT. As protein: CSTWGKGGTDTRYF.

This chain uses TRBV2 with TRBJ2-5; 10 bases are shared with TRBD1. Germline V lookup: CDR1 SNHLY, CDR2 FYNNEI. There are 13 residues in the CDR3. The V and J ends lost 3 bases and 11 bases, in that order; junction bases with no gene match: 6. The CDR3 nucleotides are TGTGCCAGCAGTGACGGACAGGGGGGAGAGCAGTACTTC. It is translated as CASSDGQGGEQYF.

This clonotype was counted a few times. The chain is built from TRBV4-3 and TRBJ2-1, with 8 bases matching TRBD2. V dropped 1 base and J dropped 3; count of bases not matched to a gene: 11. This CDR3 region has 18 residues. Germline CDR1 is LGHNA and CDR2 is YSLEER. The CDR3 here is CASSQVGRAGEHYNEQFF. The CDR3 coding sequence is TGCGCCAGCAGCCAAGTAGGAAGAGCGGGGGAGCACTACAATGAGCAGTTCTTC.

Here the CDR3 DNA reads TGTGCCAGCCAAGAGACACACTACGAGCAGTACTTC. It specifies CASQETHYEQYF. This chain links TRBV28 with TRBJ2-7; no clear D. There are 12 residues in the CDR3. V lost 8 bases and J 3 bases, leaving 11 bases between the germline ends. Per the germline V gene, CDR1 is MDHEN and CDR2 is SYDVKM. Full variable domain (rest looked up from reference TRBV28 and TRBJ2-7): DVKVTQSSRYLVKRTGEKVFLECVQDMDHENMFWYRQDPGLGLRLIYFSYDVKMKEKGDIPEGYSVSREKKERFSLILESASTNQTSMYLCASQETHYEQYFGPGTRLTVT.

Details on this clonotype: A read error may account for a junction end that differs from germline. This chain uses TRBV12-3 or TRBV12-4 with TRBJ2-3; a weak D match, TRBD2 (6 bases). The CDR3 contains 15 residues. CDR3 protein: CTSRKGSGAGDTQYF. CDR3 in DNA: TGTACCAGCAGGAAGGGGAGTGGAGCGGGAGATACGCAGTATTTT.

This clonotype has more than one count but fewer than ten. The chain uses TRBV7-9 and TRBJ2-7; 7 nucleotides align to TRBD2. This CDR3 comprises 15 residues. Unmatched junction bases numbered 14, after V lost 8 bases and J lost 4 bases. Germline loops: CDR1 SEHNR, CDR2 FQNEAQ (reference sequence). DNA of the CDR3: TGTGCCAGCTCTGCGGGAGAGGAAAGGGTTTACGAGCAGTACTTC. It encodes CASSAGEERVYEQYF.

This chain connects TRBV30 to TRBJ1-4; D not resolved. In germline, CDR1 is GTSNPN, CDR2 SVGIG (reference sequence). The germline V and J ends were trimmed by 7 bases and 0 bases, with 9 bases remaining between them. The CDR3 runs to 13 residues. DNA of the CDR3: TGTGCCTTTTCACCATCAACTAATGAAAAACTGTTTTTT. The encoded protein is CAFSPSTNEKLFF.

This clonotype was observed a handful of times. This chain connects TRBV7-9 to TRBJ2-4, with D maybe TRBD2 (5 bases). The CDR3 covers 16 residues. In germline, CDR1 is SEHNR, CDR2 FQNEAQ (reference sequence). Between the trimmed V and J ends, which lost 5 bases and 1 base, there was a span of 15 bases. The CDR3 is CASSLTTEEAKNIQYF. The DNA for the CDR3 is TGTGCCAGCAGCCTGACTACTGAAGAGGCCAAAAACATTCAGTACTTC.

There are many counts of this clonotype. The chain recombines TRBV4-3 with TRBJ2-1, with a weak D call TRBD1 (6 bases). This CDR3 comprises 15 residues. From germline, CDR1 is LGHNA and CDR2 YSLEER. The V end was cut by 0 bases, the J end by 6 bases, with 12 bases between. CDR3: CASSQDSSRGNEQFF. Written as DNA, the CDR3 is TGCGCCAGCAGCCAAGATTCTTCCAGGGGCAATGAGCAGTTCTTC.

In this sample, this clonotype turned up a few times. The V call is TRBV2, the J call TRBJ2-7, with 12 bases fitting TRBD2. V lost 4 bases to trimming and J lost 6 bases; unmatched junction nucleotides: 7. Germline CDR1 SNHLY, CDR2 FYNNEI. This CDR3 is 15 amino acids long. DNA of the CDR3: TGTGCCAGCAGTGCGTCTAGCGGGAGGGCCTCCGAGCAGTACTTC. Its translation: CASSASSGRASEQYF.

The rearrangement links TRBV6-5 to TRBJ2-4, with D tentatively TRBD2 (5 bases). CDR3 length: 16 residues. Per the germline V gene, CDR1 is MNHEY and CDR2 is SVGAGI. In nucleotides, the CDR3 is TGTGCAGACCGAGGTCCGATGGCGGGCGCCAAAAACATTCAGTACTTC. Encoded protein: CADRGPMAGAKNIQYF.

The rearrangement uses TRBV29-1 and TRBJ1-1, with TRBD1 identical over 7 bases. The CDR3 length is 16 residues. Unmatched junction bases numbered 18, after V lost 7 bases and J lost 4 bases. Germline lookup yields CDR1 SQVTM and CDR2 ANQGSEA. The CDR3 is CSATGRGRIRTTEAFF. CDR3 bases: TGCAGCGCTACGGGGAGGGGGCGGATCCGGACCACTGAAGCTTTCTTT.

The J gene is TRBJ2-6, the V gene TRBV7-2; the match to TRBD1 covers 8 bases. This CDR3 region has 16 residues. The V and J ends lost 5 bases and 0 bases, in that order; junction bases with no gene match: 3. CDR1 and CDR2 from the germline V gene are SGHTA and FQGNSA. The CDR3 here is CASSTTGGSGANVLTF. CDR3 in DNA: TGTGCCAGCAGCACAACAGGGGGCTCTGGGGCCAACGTCCTGACTTTC.

With respect to this clonotype: Relative to the germline gene, one junction end is altered; a read error may explain this. This chain links TRBV20-1 with TRBJ2-4; the D gene is possibly TRBD2 (5 bases). Judging by the DNA end, TRBJ2-7 fits better; the J call may be wrong. Germline CDR1 reads DFQATT; CDR2 reads SNEGSKA (reference sequence). This CDR3 is built from 16 residues. The DNA of the CDR3 is TGCAGTGTTAGAGATCGGGGAGAAACGATCGCTCACGAGCAGTACTTC. Its translation: CSVRDRGETIAHEQYF.

This clonotype came up a few times. V usage is TRBV3-1 and J usage is TRBJ2-3, with TRBD1 matching over 10 bases. V shed 4 bases and J 9 bases; nucleotides not matched to a gene: 7. The germline gives CDR1 LGHDT, CDR2 YNNKEL (reference sequence). This CDR3 comprises 14 residues. CDR3 in amino acids: CASSRGQGEVTQYF. The DNA of the CDR3 is TGTGCCAGCAGCCGCGGACAGGGGGAGGTGACGCAGTATTTT.

The CDR3 region has the DNA TGTGCCACCAGAGGACAGGGTGGCAATGAGCAGTTCTTC. Translation gives CATRGQGGNEQFF. The chain has TRBV24-1 and TRBJ2-1; TRBD1 matches at 8 bases. This CDR3 contains 13 residues. Germline CDR1 and CDR2: KGHDR and SFDVKD. V lost 7 bases and J lost 6; bases outside the gene matches: 4.

The gene calls are TRBV20-1 and TRBJ2-1; a weak D match, TRBD2 (6 bases). The CDR3 runs to 16 residues. V dropped 0 bases and J dropped 4 bases, with 16 bases sitting between them. Germline V CDR1 and CDR2: DFQATT, SNEGSKA (reference sequence). The CDR3 is CSARDQFGSTYNEQFF. The CDR3 region has the DNA TGCAGTGCTAGAGATCAATTCGGGAGTACATACAATGAGCAGTTCTTC.

This clonotype was seen more than once but under ten times. V usage is TRBV5-6 and J usage is TRBJ2-7, with 8 bases identical to TRBD1. After removal of 5 bases from V and 2 bases from J, the junction contained 6 bases not matched to a gene. This CDR3 contains 14 residues. Germline V gene data show CDR1 as SGHDT and CDR2 as YYEEEE. The CDR3 reads CASRYGQGPYEQYF. The CDR3 coding sequence is TGTGCCAGCAGATATGGACAGGGCCCCTACGAGCAGTACTTC.

This clonotype was detected only a few times. The chain combines TRBV29-1 with TRBJ2-1, with TRBD2 matching over 7 bases. The junction had 9 bases not matched to a gene; V was cut back by 4 bases and J by 3 bases. The CDR3 sequence is 15 residues long. Germline assignment: CDR1 SQVTM and CDR2 ANQGSEA. As DNA, the CDR3 is TGCAGCGTTGTAGGGAGCGGGGACGACTACAATGAGCAGTTCTTC. It specifies CSVVGSGDDYNEQFF.

The V and J genes are TRBV4-3 and TRBJ2-3, with D uncertain. Germline V lookup: CDR1 LGHNA, CDR2 YSLEER. Deletions cut 2 bases from V and 5 bases from J, with 8 bases between. The CDR3 sequence is 13 residues long. For the CDR3, the DNA is TGCGCCAGCAGCCAACTTCACGGAGATACGCAGTATTTT. It is translated as CASSQLHGDTQYF.

This rearrangement joins TRBV29-1 to TRBJ2-5, with 9 nucleotides matching TRBD2. V was pared by 2 bases and J by 11 bases, with 27 bases of the junction left unmatched. The CDR3 extends over 19 amino acids. Germline CDR1 reads SQVTM; CDR2 reads ANQGSEA. In DNA form, the CDR3 reads TGCAGCGTTGAATCCTCCGTAGCGGGAGCAAAAGTGGGCTACAATGAGCAGTACTTC. Translated: CSVESSVAGAKVGYNEQYF. The entire variable domain, with the rest obtained from reference TRBV29-1 and TRBJ2-5, is as follows: SAVISQKPSRDICQRGTSLTIQCQVDSQVTMMFWYRQQPGQSLTLIATANQGSEATYESGFVIDKFPISRPNLTFSTLTVSNMSPEDSSIYLCSVESSVAGAKVGYNEQYFGPGTRLLVL.

The V gene is TRBV24-1, the J gene TRBJ2-1, with D unclear. Trimming cost V 1 base and J 5 bases, with 5 bases left between them. The CDR3 length is 13 residues. Germline CDR1 reads KGHDR; CDR2 reads SFDVKD. The CDR3 coding sequence is TGTGCCACCAGTGATTTTTCGAACAATGAGCAGTTCTTC. Translation gives CATSDFSNNEQFF.

This chain links TRBV6-1 with TRBJ1-2, with a weak D call TRBD1 (6 bases). The germline gives CDR1 MNHNS, CDR2 SASEGT. The CDR3 extends over 14 amino acids. V was cut by 1 base and J by 1 base, with 7 bases left in between. CDR3 residues: CASSEGTVNYGYTF. The CDR3, as DNA: TGTGCCAGCAGTGAAGGGACAGTTAACTATGGCTACACCTTC.

The chain combines TRBV9 with TRBJ2-1; 9 nucleotides align to TRBD2. Per germline, CDR1 SGDLS and CDR2 YYNGEE. V shed 0 bases and J 5 bases; nucleotides not matched to a gene: 6. The CDR3 contains 16 residues. As DNA, the CDR3 is TGTGCCAGCAGCGTAGGTATAGCGGGGGCCAACAATGAGCAGTTCTTC. This gives the protein CASSVGIAGANNEQFF.

This chain uses TRBV19 with TRBJ1-1; maybe TRBD1 (5 bases). Germline V gives CDR1 LNHDA, CDR2 SQIVND (reference sequence). The CDR3 has 15 amino acids. V was pared by 7 bases and J by 4 bases, with 19 bases between. CDR3 nucleotide sequence: TGTGCCAGTACCCCGACCACGACGAGGGGCACTGAAGCTTTCTTT. Translating it yields CASTPTTTRGTEAFF.